Listed below are T cell receptor beta chains from one sample, sequenced in a study of T cell responses to AZD1222 COVID-19 vaccine. Assay: immunoSEQ multiplex PCR; the TCRdb copy retains only in-frame clones and omits some. Of around 140,000 clones in the sample, about nine tenths were seen once. This specimen was peripheral blood, taken on day 0 of AZD1222 vaccination. The source of these receptors is an adult in good health. Each CDR3 is given with its conserved first and last residue. Fields, in order: CDR3 DNA, CDR3 protein, CDR3 length, J gene, V gene, D gene, clone size. The D gene is left open where the match is weak. Where a row states a size, it is once, few, many or the class of an expanded clone; other rows omit it.

DNA: TGTGCCAGCAGCCCGGGACTCAGATACTACGAGCAGTACTTC; CDR3: CASSPGLRYYEQYF; length: 14; J: TRBJ2-7; V: TRBV9; D: -; size: -
DNA: TGTGCCAGCAGCACTAGGACTAGAGCCTACGAGCAGTACTTC; CDR3: CASSTRTRAYEQYF; length: 14; J: TRBJ2-7; V: TRBV21-1; D: -; size: -
DNA: TGTGCCAGCAGCAGGGGGAGGGGACTCCACACAGATACGCAGTATTTT; CDR3: CASSRGRGLHTDTQYF; length: 16; J: TRBJ2-3; V: TRBV21-1; D: -; size: -
DNA: TGTGCTAGTGGTTTGGAGGCGTTTCAGCCCCAGCATTTT; CDR3: CASGLEAFQPQHF; length: 13; J: TRBJ1-5; V: TRBV12-5; D: -; size: -
DNA: TGTGCCAGCAGCTACCCTAATTCGGGAATTCAGTACTTC; CDR3: CASSYPNSGIQYF; length: 13; J: TRBJ2-4; V: TRBV9; D: -; size: -
DNA: TGCGCCAGCAGCTACGGGACAGGTGGGATGAACACTGAAGCTTTCTTT; CDR3: CASSYGTGGMNTEAFF; length: 16; J: TRBJ1-1; V: TRBV5-1; D: TRBD1; size: -
DNA: TGTGCCAGCAGCCAACGGCAGGGCCGAAGAGAGTACTTC; CDR3: CASSQRQGRREYF; length: 13; J: TRBJ2-7; V: TRBV3-1/TRBV3-2; D: -; size: few
DNA: TGTGCCAGCAGCCTCGGGACAGGGCTAAATGAGCAGTTCTTC; CDR3: CASSLGTGLNEQFF; length: 14; J: TRBJ2-1; V: TRBV3-1/TRBV3-2; D: TRBD1; size: -
DNA: TGTGCCAGCAGTTCCCTAGGAAGCGGGAGTTACAATGAGCAGTTCTTC; CDR3: CASSSLGSGSYNEQFF; length: 16; J: TRBJ2-1; V: TRBV27; D: TRBD2; size: -
DNA: TGTGCCAGCGCCGCGGGGGTTCTTAACTATGGCTACACCTTC; CDR3: CASAAGVLNYGYTF; length: 14; J: TRBJ1-2; V: TRBV19; D: -; size: -
DNA: TGTGCCAGCAGCTTACACCCCCCCAGAGGCAGGGAGGTACAGCCCCAGCATTTT; CDR3: CASSLHPPRGREVQPQHF; length: 18; J: TRBJ1-5; V: TRBV7-3; D: -; size: -
DNA: TGCAGCGCGTCCGGGGGGGACACTGAAGCTTTCTTT; CDR3: CSASGGDTEAFF; length: 12; J: TRBJ1-1; V: TRBV29-1; D: -; size: -
DNA: TGTGCCAGCAGTCGGGACCGAGGGGACACTGAAGCTTTCTTT; CDR3: CASSRDRGDTEAFF; length: 14; J: TRBJ1-1; V: TRBV6-5; D: -; size: -
DNA: TGTGCCAGCAGATCTTCTGGGGCCAACGTCCTGACTTTC; CDR3: CASRSSGANVLTF; length: 13; J: TRBJ2-6; V: TRBV11-2; D: -; size: -
DNA: TGCAGCGTTGGGTCGGGAAGAATGGGCTACACCTTC; CDR3: CSVGSGRMGYTF; length: 12; J: TRBJ1-2; V: TRBV29-1; D: -; size: -
DNA: TGTGCCAGCAGCCCTTACTCTAGCGGTTCAGAGCAGTACTTC; CDR3: CASSPYSSGSEQYF; length: 14; J: TRBJ2-7; V: TRBV11-3; D: TRBD2; size: -
DNA: TGTGCCAGCAGTTTATATGGACCGGGATCCTACGGAGAGACCCAGTACTTC; CDR3: CASSLYGPGSYGETQYF; length: 17; J: TRBJ2-5; V: TRBV27; D: -; size: -
DNA: TGTGCCAGCTCACCACAGGGAGACACTGAAGCTTTCTTT; CDR3: CASSPQGDTEAFF; length: 13; J: TRBJ1-1; V: TRBV18; D: -; size: -
DNA: TGTGCCAGCAGCACCACAGGGGGCACTGAAGCTTTCTTT; CDR3: CASSTTGGTEAFF; length: 13; J: TRBJ1-1; V: TRBV7-2; D: TRBD1; size: -
DNA: TGTGCCAGCTCACCCGGACTAGCGCCTTCCTACGAGCAGTACTTC; CDR3: CASSPGLAPSYEQYF; length: 15; J: TRBJ2-7; V: TRBV18; D: TRBD2; size: few
DNA: TGTGCCAGCAGTTACATCGGGGATAACGAGCAGTACTTC; CDR3: CASSYIGDNEQYF; length: 13; J: TRBJ2-7; V: TRBV6-2/TRBV6-3; D: -; size: -
DNA: TGTGCCATCAGCACGACAGGGGGCGGACAGCCCCAGCATTTT; CDR3: CAISTTGGGQPQHF; length: 14; J: TRBJ1-5; V: TRBV10-3; D: TRBD1; size: once
DNA: TGTGCCAGTATGACAGGGCCTGGAAACACCATATATTTT; CDR3: CASMTGPGNTIYF; length: 13; J: TRBJ1-3; V: TRBV19; D: TRBD1; size: -
DNA: TGTGCCAGCAACACAGGGAGGGGAAACACTGAAGCTTTCTTT; CDR3: CASNTGRGNTEAFF; length: 14; J: TRBJ1-1; V: TRBV27; D: -; size: -
DNA: TGTGCCAGCAGCATTGGGTCCGTGGACAATCAGCCCCAGCATTTT; CDR3: CASSIGSVDNQPQHF; length: 15; J: TRBJ1-5; V: TRBV7-9; D: -; size: -